Following are 27 T cell receptor beta chains from one sample sequenced in a study of blood T cell repertoires in COVID-19. Data came from immunoSEQ multiplex PCR; TCRdb stores just in-frame clones and leaves some out. The sample consists of 470,000 or so clones, 70% to 90% of them appearing once. Sequenced material: PBMCs or T cells enriched from blood (not recorded which). The source of these receptors is a woman aged 18-29 years with acute COVID-19.

V gene TRBV5-8 combines with J gene TRBJ1-2; a weak D match, TRBD1 (5 bases). The V end lost 0 bases, the J end lost 1 base, and 10 bases lay between the germline ends. CDR1 SGHTS and CDR2 YDEGEE come from the germline V gene. The CDR3 is 15 residues long. The CDR3 DNA is TGTGCCAGCAGCTTGGAAGGGGCCAATAACTATGGCTACACCTTC. This codes for CASSLEGANNYGYTF. Full variable domain (remainder filled in from reference TRBV5-8 and TRBJ1-2): EAGVTQSPTHLIKTRGQQATLRCSPISGHTSVYWYQQALGLGLQFLLWYDEGEERNRGNFPPRFSGRQFPNYSSELNVNALELEDSALYLCASSLEGANNYGYTFGSGTRLTVV.

V and J are TRBV27 and TRBJ2-6, with D perhaps TRBD1 (6 bases). Germline V gene data show CDR1 as MNHEY and CDR2 as SMNVEV (reference sequence). V lost 1 base and J lost 2, with 6 bases in between. The CDR3 runs 15 residues. CDR3: CASSLWGPGANVLTF. CDR3 nucleotide sequence: TGTGCCAGCAGTTTATGGGGGCCTGGGGCCAACGTCCTGACTTTC.

V gene TRBV5-8 combines with J gene TRBJ2-1; weak D call: TRBD2 (5 bases). V lost 5 bases and J lost 11, with 14 bases in between. Germline lookup yields CDR1 SGHTS and CDR2 YDEGEE. The CDR3 contains 12 residues. For the CDR3, the DNA is TGTGCCAGCAGGTCGGGTAGGGAGAAGCAGTTCTTC. Encoded protein: CASRSGREKQFF. Variable domain in full (rest from reference TRBV5-8 and TRBJ2-1): EAGVTQSPTHLIKTRGQQATLRCSPISGHTSVYWYQQALGLGLQFLLWYDEGEERNRGNFPPRFSGRQFPNYSSELNVNALELEDSALYLCASRSGREKQFFGPGTRLTVL.

This sequence joins TRBV7-9 and TRBJ1-6; D gene uncertain. The CDR3 has 14 amino acids. CDR1 is SEHNR, CDR2 FQNEAQ, per germline (reference sequence). Trimming took off 5 bases at V and 8 bases at J, with 13 bases between the two ends. The CDR3 loop is CASSPRGFDSPLHF. The CDR3 DNA follows: TGTGCCAGCAGCCCCCGGGGTTTCGATTCACCCCTCCACTTT.

V is TRBV18 and J is TRBJ2-7; 9 nucleotides match TRBD2. Losses at the gene ends were 5 bases for V and 6 bases for J; bases not matched to a gene: 5. CDR1 KGHSH and CDR2 LQKENI come from the germline V gene. The CDR3 covers 13 residues. The CDR3: CASSSLAGSEQYF. CDR3 DNA sequence: TGTGCCAGCTCAAGCCTAGCGGGAAGCGAGCAGTACTTC.

The sample holds one count of this clone. The chain joins TRBV4-3 to TRBJ2-1; maybe TRBD2 (5 bases). The V gene's germline CDR1 is LGHNA and CDR2 YSLEER. The CDR3 sequence is 12 residues long. V was trimmed by 3 bases and J by 12 bases, leaving 12 bases between them. The CDR3 spells CASSQNEGRQFF. The CDR3 coding sequence is TGCGCCAGCAGCCAGAATGAGGGTAGGCAGTTCTTC.

The gene calls are TRBV9 and TRBJ1-4; 9 nucleotides line up with TRBD1. The CDR3 runs 16 residues. V was pared by 4 bases and J by 7 bases, with 11 bases of the junction left unmatched. CDR1 SGDLS and CDR2 YYNGEE come from the germline V gene. The CDR3 here is CASSPGTGKFGEKLFF. CDR3 DNA: TGTGCCAGCAGCCCTGGGACAGGGAAGTTCGGTGAAAAACTGTTTTTT.

The rearrangement joins TRBV28 to TRBJ1-5, with a weak D call TRBD1 (5 bases). Germline V gives CDR1 MDHEN, CDR2 SYDVKM. Deletions cut 3 bases from V and 6 bases from J, with 12 bases between. This CDR3 is 14 amino acids long. The CDR3 spells CASSLFGGRQPQHF. CDR3 nucleotides: TGTGCCAGCAGTTTGTTCGGGGGACGTCAGCCCCAGCATTTT.

The V gene is TRBV7-9, the J gene TRBJ2-1, with D possibly being TRBD1 (7 bases). V was pared by 1 base and J by 0 bases, with 16 bases between. The CDR3 totals 18 residues. The V gene's germline CDR1 is SEHNR and CDR2 FQNEAQ (reference sequence). Here the CDR3 DNA reads TGTGCCAGCAGCTTAGGGGGGGACAGCCAGAGCTCCTACAATGAGCAGTTCTTC. It specifies CASSLGGDSQSSYNEQFF.

This chain links TRBV12-3 or TRBV12-4 with TRBJ2-3, with unresolved D. The CDR3 runs 13 residues. Trimming cost V 5 bases and J 4 bases, with 10 bases left between them. The CDR3 sequence is CASSLLVADTQYF. The DNA for the CDR3 is TGTGCCAGCAGTCTGTTAGTTGCAGATACGCAGTATTTT.

The rearrangement links TRBV4-3 to TRBJ2-1; 11 nucleotides line up with TRBD1. The CDR3 extends over 15 amino acids. Trimming removed 4 bases from V and 6 bases from J; junction bases left unmatched: 5. Per germline, CDR1 LGHNA and CDR2 YSLEER. CDR3 residues: CASSPGQGAVNEQFF. For the CDR3, the DNA is TGCGCCAGCAGCCCCGGACAGGGGGCGGTCAATGAGCAGTTCTTC.

This clone was observed once. The rearrangement links TRBV6-5 to TRBJ2-7, with a tentative D call TRBD2 (5 bases). Germline values: CDR1 MNHEY, CDR2 SVGAGI. The CDR3 has 12 amino acids. The germline V and J ends were trimmed by 7 bases and 3 bases, with 10 bases remaining between them. The CDR3 DNA reads as TGTGCCAGCATTTTCGGGATCTACGAGCAGTACTTC. Amino acid sequence: CASIFGIYEQYF.

The V gene is TRBV5-4, the J gene TRBJ1-6; 8 bases fit TRBD1. Germline lookup yields CDR1 SGHNT and CDR2 YYREEE (reference sequence). CDR3 length equals 14 residues. J lost 7 bases, V lost 7 bases, and 7 bases had no gene match. The CDR3 DNA reads as TGTGCCAGCGCAAGACGACAGGGGAATTCACCCCTCCACTTT. This codes for CASARRQGNSPLHF. Combining the CDR3 with reference TRBV5-4 and TRBJ1-6 gives the whole variable domain ETGVTQSPTHLIKTRGQQVTLRCSSQSGHNTVSWYQQALGQGPQFIFQYYREEENGRGNFPPRFSGLQFPNYSSELNVNALELDDSALYLCASARRQGNSPLHFGNGTRLTVT.

The CDR3 sequence: CASSCAGTSGSIWDNEQFF. The CDR3 DNA sequence: TGTGCCAGCAGTTGCGCCGGGACTAGCGGGAGTATATGGGACAATGAGCAGTTCTTC. This sequence joins TRBV27 and TRBJ2-1; the match to TRBD2 covers 14 bases. Per germline, CDR1 MNHEY and CDR2 SMNVEV (reference sequence). The CDR3 extends over 19 amino acids. Trimming removed 4 bases from V and 5 bases from J; junction bases left unmatched: 13.

The chain couples TRBV9 to TRBJ2-1, with 11 bases lining up with TRBD1. Germline loops: CDR1 SGDLS, CDR2 YYNGEE. V was clipped by 3 bases and J by 8 bases; unmatched bases: 7. This CDR3 is 15 amino acids long. As DNA, the CDR3 is TGTGCCAGCAGCGCAGCCGGGACAGGGGGATATGAGCAGTTCTTC. Its protein product is CASSAAGTGGYEQFF.

The chain uses TRBV7-9 and TRBJ1-1; no firm D call. V lost 3 bases and J 2 bases, leaving 10 bases between the germline ends. This CDR3 spans 14 amino acids. CDR1 is SEHNR and CDR2 is FQNEAQ in the germline V gene (reference sequence). The CDR3 here is CASSFLAGNTEAFF. The CDR3 DNA is TGTGCCAGCAGCTTCCTGGCGGGTAACACTGAAGCTTTCTTT.

The genes are TRBV19 and TRBJ1-5, with D unclear. Per the germline V gene, CDR1 is LNHDA and CDR2 is SQIVND (reference sequence). Trimming took off 7 bases at V and 2 bases at J, with 9 bases between the two ends. The CDR3 length is 13 residues. The CDR3 spells CASTLQGNQPQHF. CDR3 DNA: TGTGCCAGTACCCTTCAGGGCAATCAGCCCCAGCATTTT. Full variable domain (missing parts from reference TRBV19 and TRBJ1-5): DGGITQSPKYLFRKEGQNVTLSCEQNLNHDAMYWYRQDPGQGLRLIYYSQIVNDFQKGDIAEGYSVSREKKESFPLTVTSAQKNPTAFYLCASTLQGNQPQHFGDGTRLSIL.

The CDR3 protein is CASSFYDNSGYEAFF. The CDR3 nucleotides are TGTGCCAGCAGCTTCTACGACAACAGCGGCTATGAAGCTTTCTTT. The rearrangement joins TRBV5-6 to TRBJ1-1; D remains ambiguous. CDR1 and CDR2 from the germline V gene are SGHDT and YYEEEE. This CDR3 comprises 15 residues. The ends were cut back, 2 bases at V and 7 bases at J, with 18 bases in the middle.

The V call is TRBV6-6, the J call TRBJ1-6; D may be TRBD1 (5 bases). This CDR3 is 16 amino acids long. The germline gives CDR1 MNHNY, CDR2 SVGAGI (reference sequence). V dropped 6 bases and J dropped 9 bases, with 21 bases sitting between them. In DNA form, the CDR3 reads TGTGCCAGCAGAACCCAGGGCAGGGTGTTAAGTTCACCCCTCCACTTT. Its translation: CASRTQGRVLSSPLHF.

The chain couples TRBV4-1 to TRBJ2-2; D is perhaps TRBD1 (5 bases). Trimming removed 0 bases at V and 0 bases at J, with 14 bases between. CDR3 length: 18 residues. Germline CDR1 and CDR2: MGHRA and YSYEKL. This CDR3 is CASSQDVGRATNTGELFF. The CDR3 nucleotides are TGCGCCAGCAGCCAAGACGTCGGCAGGGCTACGAACACCGGGGAGCTGTTTTTT.

This chain links TRBV18 with TRBJ1-5, with 9 bases aligning to TRBD1. V lost 3 bases to trimming and J lost 7 bases; unmatched junction nucleotides: 4. Germline lookup yields CDR1 KGHSH and CDR2 LQKENI. CDR3 length: 14 residues. The DNA for the CDR3 is TGTGCCAGCTCACCCGGGACAGGGTCCCAGCCCCAGCATTTT. This translates into CASSPGTGSQPQHF.

The gene calls are TRBV7-3 and TRBJ2-1, with D tentatively TRBD1 (5 bases). The V end lost 1 base, the J end lost 2 bases, and 12 bases lay between the germline ends. Germline assignment: CDR1 SGHTA and CDR2 FQGTGA. The CDR3 consists of 16 residues. Written as DNA, the CDR3 is TGTGCCAGCAGCTTAATGAGGACAATTACCTACAATGAGCAGTTCTTC. Its translation: CASSLMRTITYNEQFF.

This clone was recorded once. The rearrangement joins TRBV7-8 to TRBJ2-7; D remains ambiguous. The CDR3 runs 12 residues. Deletions cut 5 bases from V and 0 bases from J, with 5 bases between. The germline V gene encodes CDR1 SGHVS and CDR2 FQNEAQ. The CDR3 bases are TGTGCCAGCAGCCCTATCTCCTACGAGCAGTACTTC. Translation: CASSPISYEQYF. Filled out from reference TRBV7-8 and TRBJ2-7, the complete variable domain reads GAGVSQSPRYKVAKRGQDVALRCDPISGHVSLFWYQQALGQGPEFLTYFQNEAQLDKSGLPSDRFFAERPEGSVSTLKIQRTQQEDSAVYLCASSPISYEQYFGPGTRLTVT.

The chain links TRBV12-3 or TRBV12-4 to TRBJ2-7; D uncertain. This CDR3 has 11 amino acids. V was shortened by 5 bases and J by 4 bases, with 6 bases between the two germline ends. The CDR3 sequence is CASSALYEQYF. The CDR3 DNA sequence: TGTGCCAGCAGTGCGTTATACGAGCAGTACTTC.

V usage is TRBV10-3 and J usage is TRBJ1-1; D uncertain. With 2 bases removed from V and 3 bases from J, the gap between germline ends came to 13 bases. The CDR3 is 15 residues long. Per the germline V gene, CDR1 is ENHRY and CDR2 is SYGVKD. CDR3: CAISERLSGDTEAFF. CDR3 in DNA: TGTGCCATCAGTGAGCGACTAAGCGGGGACACTGAAGCTTTCTTT.

The J gene is TRBJ2-7, the V gene TRBV5-1, with 7 bases lining up with TRBD1. This CDR3 contains 15 residues. With V trimmed by 0 bases and J by 4 bases, 7 bases remained unmatched. Germline V gives CDR1 SGHRS, CDR2 YFSETQ. DNA of the CDR3: TGCGCCAGCAGCTTGGACCCACTACAGGGGTACGAGCAGTACTTC. Its protein product is CASSLDPLQGYEQYF.

The chain links TRBV28 to TRBJ2-7; 8 positions agree with TRBD1. Germline V gene lookup returns CDR1 MDHEN and CDR2 SYDVKM. V lost 2 bases, J lost 9 bases, and 9 bases stayed unmatched. The CDR3 contains 14 residues. CDR3 sequence reads: CASSLAGTGLGQYF. For the CDR3, the DNA is TGTGCCAGCAGTTTAGCCGGGACAGGATTGGGGCAGTACTTC.